Following are 29 T cell receptor beta chains from one sample sequenced in a study of shared clonotypes between healthy human individuals (dated by TCRdb to 2018 to 2020). The method was the immunoSEQ multiplex PCR assay. Here the immuneACCESS table is served through TCRdb, limited to in-frame sequences with V and J called. Missing clones are a known gap in these copies; in checked studies unresolved V genes cover under half, and the rest lacks a known reason. Within this sample are 1 million to 1.2 million clones, with about 72% of them counted one time only. The ten largest clonotypes hold approximately 0.95% of the sample. Sample: memory CD4+ T cells from PBMCs. The cell subset or site label, as the study defines it: CD45RA-negative fraction. The receptors here all came from a man aged 18 to 29 in good health. Some clones in this sample may be carry-over from other donors' samples.

This clone was found once. The chain recombines TRBV18 with TRBJ2-1; 13 bases match TRBD2. CDR1 KGHSH and CDR2 LQKENI come from the germline V gene. CDR3 size: 15 residues. Trimming cost V 5 bases and J 8 bases; bases outside gene matches: 6. The CDR3 spells CASSARTSGSHEQFF. CDR3 in DNA: TGTGCCAGCTCAGCACGGACTAGCGGGAGCCATGAGCAGTTCTTC.

The chain joins TRBV7-9 to TRBJ1-3; D uncertain. V dropped 5 bases and J dropped 0 bases, with 11 bases sitting between them. Germline V gene data show CDR1 as SEHNR and CDR2 as FQNEAQ (reference sequence). The CDR3 runs 15 residues. CDR3 loop: CASSLGQSSGNTIYF. CDR3 DNA sequence: TGTGCCAGCAGCCTGGGCCAGAGCTCTGGAAACACCATATATTTT.

J is TRBJ2-7 and V is TRBV7-2; 11 positions agree with TRBD2. Germline lookup yields CDR1 SGHTA and CDR2 FQGNSA. CDR3 length equals 15 residues. Germline trimming cut 5 bases from V and 1 base from J; bases unmatched to any gene: 4. CDR3 protein: CASSPGLAASYEQYF. CDR3 DNA: TGTGCCAGCAGCCCGGGACTAGCGGCGTCCTACGAGCAGTACTTC.

The chain uses TRBV11-2 and TRBJ2-1, with D tentatively TRBD2 (5 bases). The CDR3 is 13 residues long. Germline V gene sequence: CDR1 SGHAT, CDR2 FQNNGV. Trimming shortened V by 1 base and J by 10 bases, and 11 bases separated the two germline ends. The CDR3: CASSLATTREQFF. Here the CDR3 DNA reads TGTGCCAGCAGCTTAGCGACTACCAGGGAGCAGTTCTTC. The entire variable domain, with the rest obtained from reference TRBV11-2 and TRBJ2-1, is as follows: EAGVAQSPRYKIIEKRQSVAFWCNPISGHATLYWYQQILGQGPKLLIQFQNNGVVDDSQLPKDRFSAERLKGVDSTLKIQPAKLEDSAVYLCASSLATTREQFFGPGTRLTVL.

This chain uses TRBV27 with TRBJ2-7; possible D gene TRBD1, 6 bases. The CDR3 has 15 amino acids. The V and J ends lost 4 bases and 1 base respectively, with 14 bases between them. Germline values: CDR1 MNHEY, CDR2 SMNVEV (reference sequence). In DNA form, the CDR3 reads TGTGCCAGCAGTTCGCGCCGCGGACAGTCCTACGAGCAGTACTTC. Protein: CASSSRRGQSYEQYF.

In its sample, this clone was seen once. The chain is built from TRBV28 and TRBJ2-5; 7 bases fit TRBD1. The trim removed 0 bases at V and 5 bases at J, leaving 3 bases unmatched. There are 14 residues in the CDR3. Looked up from germline, CDR1 is MDHEN and CDR2 is SYDVKM. CDR3 sequence (DNA): TGTGCCAGCAGTTTATGGACAGGGTCGGAGACCCAGTACTTC. Translation: CASSLWTGSETQYF.

Regarding this clone: Compared with germline, one end of the junction differs, possibly owing to a read error. The chain links TRBV30 to TRBJ2-3; D unresolved. The CDR3 spans 13 residues. CDR1 GTSNPN and CDR2 SVGIG come from the germline V gene (reference sequence). The CDR3 coding sequence is TGTGCCTGGAGTTTACTTAGTACAGACACGCAGTATTTT. This translates into CAWSLLSTDTQYF.

The chain links TRBV18 to TRBJ2-2; 7 positions agree with TRBD1. Germline CDR1 is KGHSH and CDR2 is LQKENI. Trimming cost V 1 base and J 5 bases; bases outside gene matches: 10. CDR3 size: 17 residues. The DNA of the CDR3 is TGTGCCAGCTCACCACGGGGACAGAAAGACCAAACCGGGGAGCTGTTTTTT. Protein sequence: CASSPRGQKDQTGELFF.

This chain uses TRBV28 with TRBJ2-5; 7 bases are a match to TRBD1. Germline V gives CDR1 MDHEN, CDR2 SYDVKM. V dropped 5 bases and J dropped 6; count of bases not matched to a gene: 9. There are 14 residues in the CDR3. This chain's CDR3 is CASSPRQGLQTQYF. Here the CDR3 DNA reads TGTGCCAGCAGTCCCCGACAGGGCCTTCAGACCCAGTACTTC.

V gene TRBV28 combines with J gene TRBJ1-1, with D possibly matching TRBD1 (6 bases). The CDR3 has 14 amino acids. Trimming pared 5 bases from V and 6 bases from J, leaving 16 bases between. Germline V gives CDR1 MDHEN, CDR2 SYDVKM. CDR3 amino acids: CASSPAGASSEAFF. CDR3 DNA: TGTGCCAGCAGTCCCGCAGGGGCGAGCTCTGAAGCTTTCTTT. Looking up the rest from reference TRBV28 and TRBJ1-1 gives the full variable domain: DVKVTQSSRYLVKRTGEKVFLECVQDMDHENMFWYRQDPGLGLRLIYFSYDVKMKEKGDIPEGYSVSREKKERFSLILESASTNQTSMYLCASSPAGASSEAFFGQGTRLTVV.

V gene TRBV5-1 combines with J gene TRBJ2-5, with TRBD1 identical over 10 bases. Germline lookup yields CDR1 SGHRS and CDR2 YFSETQ. The CDR3 is made up of 16 amino acids. V lost 4 bases and J lost 2; bases outside the gene matches: 8. This CDR3 is CASSPRGQGSQETQYF. The DNA of the CDR3 is TGCGCCAGCAGCCCGAGGGGACAGGGGAGTCAAGAGACCCAGTACTTC.

The CDR3 DNA is TGTGCCAGCACCCCCAGCGCCGTAAATCAGCCCCAGCATTTT. Protein: CASTPSAVNQPQHF. The gene calls are TRBV16 and TRBJ1-5; D is ambiguous. Trimming pared 7 bases from V and 4 bases from J, leaving 14 bases between. There are 14 residues in the CDR3. Germline CDR1 KGHSY, CDR2 FQNENV.

The chain uses TRBV15 and TRBJ1-1; maybe TRBD1 (6 bases). Germline V gene data show CDR1 as LNHNV and CDR2 as YYDKDF (reference sequence). Deletions cut 5 bases from V and 7 bases from J, with 11 bases between. The CDR3 covers 12 residues. CDR3 sequence (DNA): TGTGCCACCAGCGGAGGGGGAGTTGAAGCTTTCTTT. Translating it yields CATSGGGVEAFF.

The chain's CDR3 is CASSVGRTNQPQHF. CDR3 in DNA: TGTGCCAGCAGCGTAGGGCGGACTAATCAGCCCCAGCATTTT. The V and J genes are TRBV9 and TRBJ1-5; D gene ambiguous. The CDR3 extends over 14 amino acids. Trimming took 0 bases from V and 4 from J, leaving 8 bases between them. Germline V gene data show CDR1 as SGDLS and CDR2 as YYNGEE.

Turning to this clone: Other nucleotide sequences in the sample specify the same CDR3. The J gene is TRBJ2-2, the V gene TRBV18; 13 nucleotides align to TRBD2. CDR3 size: 15 residues. After removal of 3 bases from V and 6 bases from J, the junction contained 1 base not matched to a gene. The V gene's germline CDR1 is KGHSH and CDR2 LQKENI. In DNA form, the CDR3 reads TGTGCCAGCTCACCGGGACTAGCGGGGTCCGGGGAGCTGTTTTTT. Protein product: CASSPGLAGSGELFF.

The chain combines TRBV9 with TRBJ1-2; a possible D gene is TRBD1 (5 bases). V was clipped by 0 bases and J by 0 bases, with 15 bases between them. Germline CDR1 and CDR2: SGDLS and YYNGEE. This CDR3 comprises 17 residues. CDR3 in amino acids: CASSVGEGRGTNYGYTF. The CDR3 coding sequence is TGTGCCAGCAGCGTAGGAGAAGGGAGGGGTACTAACTATGGCTACACCTTC.

V and J are TRBV30 and TRBJ1-5, with D perhaps matching TRBD1 (6 bases). V was pared by 3 bases and J by 4 bases, with 13 bases between. Germline loops: CDR1 GTSNPN, CDR2 SVGIG (reference sequence). The CDR3 is 14 amino acids. Written as DNA, the CDR3 is TGTGCCTGGAGCCGCTCGACAGGTAATCAGCCCCAGCATTTT. Translated: CAWSRSTGNQPQHF.

This chain joins TRBV19 and TRBJ1-2; D is uncertain. CDR3 length: 12 residues. V lost 5 bases and J 2 bases, leaving 6 bases between the germline ends. The germline CDR1 and CDR2 sequences are LNHDA and SQIVND (reference sequence). The CDR3: CASSVLNYGYTF. In nucleotides, the CDR3 is TGTGCCAGTAGTGTTCTCAACTATGGCTACACCTTC.

This chain joins TRBV4-2 and TRBJ1-3, with D uncertain. CDR3 length: 16 residues. The germline gives CDR1 LGHNA, CDR2 YNFKEQ. Trimming left V 0 bases short and J 0 bases short, with 9 bases between. CDR3 in amino acids: CASSQDWVHSGNTIYF. The CDR3 DNA reads TGTGCCAGCAGCCAAGACTGGGTGCACTCTGGAAACACCATATATTTT.

Concerning this clone: Relative to the germline gene, one junction end is altered; a read error may explain this. The chain has TRBV7-2 and TRBJ2-2; TRBD1 agrees at 11 bases. Germline V gene lookup returns CDR1 SGHTA and CDR2 FQGNSA. CDR3 length: 16 residues. The CDR3 loop is CASSQRTGGVTGELVF. CDR3 sequence (DNA): TGTGCCAGCAGCCAGCGGACAGGGGGCGTCACCGGGGAGCTGGTTTTT.

This clone has a handful of counts. The V gene is TRBV29-1, the J gene TRBJ2-1; D unresolved. Trimming removed 7 bases from V and 12 bases from J, with 13 bases in between. CDR1 and CDR2 (germline): SQVTM, ANQGSEA. The CDR3 has 10 residues. The DNA of the CDR3 is TGCAGCGGCGTGTTTCATGGGCAGTTCTTC. Protein product: CSGVFHGQFF.

The chain links TRBV6-4 to TRBJ2-3; D perhaps matches TRBD1 (5 bases). The V gene's germline CDR1 is MRHNA and CDR2 SNTAGT. With 3 bases removed from V and 2 bases from J, the gap between germline ends came to 9 bases. The CDR3 length is 14 residues. CDR3 in amino acids: CASSEGAYTDTQYF. CDR3 bases: TGTGCCAGCAGTGAAGGGGCTTACACAGATACGCAGTATTTT.

This clone was recorded at least ten times. The chain links TRBV29-1 to TRBJ2-4; D call uncertain. V lost 4 bases to trimming and J lost 7 bases, with 11 bases between them. The CDR3 is 12 residues long. Germline V gene sequence: CDR1 SQVTM, CDR2 ANQGSEA. The CDR3 DNA is TGCAGCGTTGTGGCCAGTGCGAACATTCAGTACTTC. Amino acid sequence: CSVVASANIQYF.

The chain joins TRBV29-1 to TRBJ1-2; D is uncertain. V was pared by 2 bases and J by 2 bases, with 12 bases between. The germline CDR1 and CDR2 sequences are SQVTM and ANQGSEA. The length of the CDR3 is 14 residues. CDR3 sequence: CSVERSVSNYGYTF. For the CDR3, the DNA is TGCAGCGTTGAACGGTCGGTTTCAAACTATGGCTACACCTTC. The full variable domain, in which reference TRBV29-1 and TRBJ1-2 provide the parts outside the CDR3, is SAVISQKPSRDICQRGTSLTIQCQVDSQVTMMFWYRQQPGQSLTLIATANQGSEATYESGFVIDKFPISRPNLTFSTLTVSNMSPEDSSIYLCSVERSVSNYGYTFGSGTRLTVV.

The chain employs TRBV5-4 and TRBJ2-2; a weak D match, TRBD1 (7 bases). CDR3 size: 15 residues. The V gene lost 6 bases and the J gene lost 5 bases, with 17 bases spanning the gap. Germline CDR1 and CDR2: SGHNT and YYREEE (reference sequence). DNA of the CDR3: TGTGCCAGCAACTCAGGGGGGATAGCAACCGGGGAGCTGTTTTTT. Its protein product is CASNSGGIATGELFF.

The chain couples TRBV28 to TRBJ1-5; the D gene is possibly TRBD1 (5 bases). This CDR3 is 15 amino acids long. Between the trimmed V and J ends, which lost 8 bases and 2 bases, there was a span of 16 bases. Germline V lookup: CDR1 MDHEN, CDR2 SYDVKM. In DNA, the CDR3 is TGTGCCAGCCGTGGTGGGGCAGCAGGCAATCAGCCCCAGCATTTT. This gives the protein CASRGGAAGNQPQHF.

This clone was seen more than once but under ten times. The chain couples TRBV7-6 to TRBJ2-3, with a tentative D call TRBD1 (6 bases). V lost 1 base, J lost 4 bases, and 9 bases lay in between. The CDR3 sequence is 14 residues long. Germline V lookup: CDR1 SGHVS, CDR2 FNYEAQ. CDR3 DNA: TGTGCCAGCAGCTTAGTACAGGGCGCAGATACGCAGTATTTT. Translation: CASSLVQGADTQYF. Variable domain in full (rest from reference TRBV7-6 and TRBJ2-3): GAGVSQSPRYKVTKRGQDVALRCDPISGHVSLYWYRQALGQGPEFLTYFNYEAQQDKSGLPNDRFSAERPEGSISTLTIQRTEQRDSAMYRCASSLVQGADTQYFGPGTRLTVL.

The chain has TRBV12-2 and TRBJ2-7; the table names TRBD1, a call not compared with the DNA. TRBV12-2 is listed as a pseudogene. This CDR3 has 20 amino acids. The CDR3 region is CASRLALAPLPQGQSYEQYF. The CDR3 nucleotides read TGTGCAAGTCGCTTAGCGCTTGCCCCACTTCCACAGGGGCAAAGCTACGAGCAGTACTTC.

The chain recombines TRBV18 with TRBJ1-1; a weak D match, TRBD1 (6 bases). The length of the CDR3 is 16 residues. Per the germline V gene, CDR1 is KGHSH and CDR2 is LQKENI. Trimming stripped 2 bases from V and 0 bases from J, with 13 bases between. CDR3 sequence reads: CASSPGGALMNTEAFF. CDR3 sequence (DNA): TGTGCCAGCTCACCAGGGGGCGCCTTAATGAACACTGAAGCTTTCTTT.